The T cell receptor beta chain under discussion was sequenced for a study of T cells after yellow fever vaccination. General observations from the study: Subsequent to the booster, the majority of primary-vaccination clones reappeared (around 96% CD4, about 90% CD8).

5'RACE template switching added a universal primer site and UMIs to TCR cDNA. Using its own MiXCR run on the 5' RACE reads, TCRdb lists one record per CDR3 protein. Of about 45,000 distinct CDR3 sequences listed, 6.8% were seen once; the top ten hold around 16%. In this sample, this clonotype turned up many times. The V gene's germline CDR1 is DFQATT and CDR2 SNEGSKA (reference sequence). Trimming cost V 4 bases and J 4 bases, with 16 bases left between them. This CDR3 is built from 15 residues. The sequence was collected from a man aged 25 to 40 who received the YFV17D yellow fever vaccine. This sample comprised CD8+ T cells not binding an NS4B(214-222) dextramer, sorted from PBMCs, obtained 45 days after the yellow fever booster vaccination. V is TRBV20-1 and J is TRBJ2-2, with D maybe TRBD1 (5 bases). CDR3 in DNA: TGCAGTGCTATCTCGACAGCCCCATCCACCGGGGAGCTGTTTTTT. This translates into CSAISTAPSTGELFF.